These 28 T cell receptor beta chains were all obtained from the same sample, sequenced in a study of blood T cell repertoires in COVID-19. TCRdb's table, derived via immunoSEQ multiplex PCR, lists solely in-frame clones and lacks some. Altogether 150,000 to 200,000 clones are present, more than 75% being singletons, with the ten largest covering roughly an eighth. Sequenced: peripheral blood. The receptors stem from a woman aged 70-85 years with COVID-19, enrolled during active disease.

The chain combines TRBV5-1 with TRBJ1-3; 7 nucleotides align to TRBD1. The germline V gene has CDR1 SGHRS and CDR2 YFSETQ. This CDR3 spans 16 amino acids. V lost 2 bases and J lost 2; bases outside the gene matches: 7. Here the CDR3 reads CASSFDPGGPGNTIYF. In nucleotides, the CDR3 is TGCGCCAGCAGCTTCGATCCAGGGGGACCTGGAAACACCATATATTTT.

The chain links TRBV7-3 to TRBJ2-2; TRBD2 agrees at 12 bases. This CDR3 has 18 residues. The V and J ends lost 5 bases and 4 bases, in that order; junction bases with no gene match: 11. Germline V gives CDR1 SGHTA, CDR2 FQGTGA. The CDR3 sequence is CASSPWTSGAWGTGELFF. DNA for the CDR3: TGTGCCAGCAGCCCCTGGACTAGCGGGGCCTGGGGCACCGGGGAGCTGTTTTTT.

The rearrangement joins TRBV2 to TRBJ1-1; 7 bases are shared with TRBD1. With 3 bases clipped from V and 5 bases from J, the junction kept 6 bases outside the gene matches. Germline values: CDR1 SNHLY, CDR2 FYNNEI. CDR3 length: 14 residues. The CDR3, as DNA: TGTGCCAGCAGTGAGTCTAGGGGGCGGACTGAAGCTTTCTTT. The encoded protein is CASSESRGRTEAFF.

The rearrangement joins TRBV7-2 to TRBJ2-7; maybe TRBD2 (5 bases). Trimming removed 1 base at V and 1 base at J, with 8 bases between. The CDR3 is 14 residues long. CDR1 and CDR2 (germline): SGHTA, FQGNSA. The CDR3 nucleotides are TGTGCCAGCAGCTTAGGTGCGGGTTCCTACGAGCAGTACTTC. Translation: CASSLGAGSYEQYF.

Comment on this clone: At one boundary the junction diverges from the germline segment, which might be a read error. The gene calls are TRBV6-5 and TRBJ2-1; TRBD1 matches at 7 bases. The CDR3 length is 12 residues. Germline loops: CDR1 MNHEY, CDR2 SVGAGI. The CDR3 nucleotides are TGCAAAACAGGGGACCCCTACAATGAGCAGTTCTTC. This translates into CKTGDPYNEQFF.

The chain recombines TRBV4-2 with TRBJ2-2; the match to TRBD2 covers 9 bases. J lost 1 base, V lost 0 bases, and 6 bases had no gene match. The germline gives CDR1 LGHNA, CDR2 YNFKEQ. This CDR3 has 18 residues. CDR3 bases: TGTGCCAGCAGCCAAGACCGGCTTAGCGGGGGGAACACCGGGGAGCTGTTTTTT. Translated, it gives CASSQDRLSGGNTGELFF.

The chain has TRBV11-2 and TRBJ2-7; possibly TRBD2 for D (6 bases). CDR3 size: 14 residues. Germline CDR1 and CDR2: SGHAT and FQNNGV. V was trimmed by 1 base and J by 9 bases, leaving 16 bases between them. Here the CDR3 DNA reads TGTGCCAGCAGCTTAGCGGGGGAGTTTCATGGGCAGTACTTC. Encoded protein: CASSLAGEFHGQYF.

V and J are TRBV11-3 and TRBJ2-7; no reliable D call. The V gene's germline CDR1 is SGHNT and CDR2 YENEEA. The length of the CDR3 is 14 residues. Trimming shortened V by 5 bases and J by 2 bases, and 13 bases separated the two germline ends. The CDR3 loop is CASSPLRGTYEQYF. The CDR3 nucleotides are TGTGCCAGCAGCCCACTCAGAGGAACCTACGAGCAGTACTTC.

This clone came up a few times. V and J are TRBV9 and TRBJ2-7; D not resolved. Germline CDR1 reads SGDLS; CDR2 reads YYNGEE. V gave up 0 bases and J gave up 2 bases, with 9 bases separating them. The CDR3 has 14 amino acids. Written as DNA, the CDR3 is TGTGCCAGCAGCGTAGGAAACAGCCCCTACGAGCAGTACTTC. Translation: CASSVGNSPYEQYF.

The chain joins TRBV5-5 to TRBJ1-5, with TRBD1 identical over 7 bases. V gave up 4 bases and J gave up 5 bases; unmatched junction bases: 12. The CDR3 has 16 residues. Germline CDR1 reads SGHKS; CDR2 reads YYEKEE (reference sequence). The CDR3 DNA sequence: TGTGCCAGCAGCCTCTATCTGGGACAGAGTGATCAGCCCCAGCATTTT. Translation: CASSLYLGQSDQPQHF.

This clone was seen a handful of times. J is TRBJ2-5 and V is TRBV24-1, with D tentatively TRBD1 (6 bases). Trimming cost V 7 bases and J 5 bases, with 16 bases left between them. There are 14 residues in the CDR3. The germline CDR1 and CDR2 sequences are KGHDR and SFDVKD. The CDR3 nucleotides are TGTGCCACCAGCCCTGGGGGCAGAGGGGAGACCCAGTACTTC. It encodes CATSPGGRGETQYF.

The chain joins TRBV6-1 to TRBJ2-7, with TRBD2 matching over 10 bases. CDR1 is MNHNS, CDR2 SASEGT, per germline. The junction had 6 bases not matched to a gene; V was cut back by 1 base and J by 3 bases. The CDR3 is 16 residues long. The CDR3: CASSEVRASGGYEQYF. The CDR3 nucleotides read TGTGCCAGCAGTGAAGTGAGGGCTAGCGGGGGCTACGAGCAGTACTTC.

The chain uses TRBV27 and TRBJ1-5; 11 nucleotides agree with TRBD1. Germline V gene sequence: CDR1 MNHEY, CDR2 SMNVEV (reference sequence). V lost 4 bases, J lost 2 bases, and 13 bases stayed unmatched. This CDR3 comprises 19 residues. CDR3 bases: TGTGCCAGCAGTTCCGTGGACAGGGGGCGTTTTTACGGCAATCAGCCCCAGCATTTT. Translating it yields CASSSVDRGRFYGNQPQHF.

The genes are TRBV28 and TRBJ1-1, with 9 bases matching TRBD1. The CDR3 spans 14 residues. The trim removed 7 bases at V and 3 bases at J, leaving 6 bases unmatched. Germline CDR1 reads MDHEN; CDR2 reads SYDVKM. CDR3 sequence: CASTSGQGYTEAFF. The CDR3 DNA reads as TGTGCCAGCACTAGTGGACAGGGGTACACTGAAGCTTTCTTT.

The chain combines TRBV19 with TRBJ1-1; 7 bases are a match to TRBD1. Germline CDR1 is LNHDA and CDR2 is SQIVND (reference sequence). CDR3 size: 12 residues. V lost 8 bases, J lost 1 base, and 1 base stayed unmatched. The CDR3 here is CASGDRNTEAFF. CDR3 in DNA: TGTGCCAGTGGGGACAGGAACACTGAAGCTTTCTTT.

CDR3 residues: CASSEVGLEQYF. The CDR3 DNA reads as TGTGCCAGCAGTGAAGTGGGCCTCGAGCAGTACTTC. The genes are TRBV6-1 and TRBJ2-7; the D is unclear. This CDR3 spans 12 amino acids. From germline, CDR1 is MNHNS and CDR2 SASEGT. Trimming stripped 1 base from V and 6 bases from J, with 7 bases between.

This chain uses TRBV28 with TRBJ2-7; 7 bases fit TRBD2. With 6 bases clipped from V and 3 bases from J, the junction kept 11 bases outside the gene matches. This CDR3 has 15 amino acids. Germline V gene data show CDR1 as MDHEN and CDR2 as SYDVKM. The CDR3 region has the DNA TGTGCCAGCAGGCAACCCAGGACTAGACGCTACGAGCAGTACTTC. Translated: CASRQPRTRRYEQYF.

This chain uses TRBV5-5 with TRBJ2-1; 8 bases line up with TRBD2. The CDR3 sequence is 14 residues long. Germline trimming cut 2 bases from V and 8 bases from J; bases unmatched to any gene: 6. CDR1 is SGHKS and CDR2 is YYEKEE in the germline V gene (reference sequence). The CDR3 nucleotides are TGTGCCAGCAGCTTTGCCGGGAGGGCCGATGAGCAGTTCTTC. Protein product: CASSFAGRADEQFF.

The chain carries TRBV5-8 and TRBJ2-7; 8 nucleotides line up with TRBD1. The ends lost 7 bases at V and 3 bases at J; junction bases unmatched: 0. The CDR3 has 11 amino acids. In germline, CDR1 is SGHTS, CDR2 YDEGEE. CDR3 in DNA: TGTGCCAGCGACAGGGGCTACGAGCAGTACTTC. Encoded protein: CASDRGYEQYF.

The V gene is TRBV5-4, the J gene TRBJ1-3; 7 nucleotides align to TRBD1. The germline V gene has CDR1 SGHNT and CDR2 YYREEE (reference sequence). The length of the CDR3 is 16 residues. Trimming at V came to 4 bases and at J to 4 bases, leaving 11 bases not matched to a gene. The CDR3 sequence: CASSPSTGLMGNTIYF. The DNA for the CDR3 is TGTGCCAGCAGCCCTTCGACAGGGTTGATGGGAAACACCATATATTTT. The full variable domain, with the rest looked up from reference TRBV5-4 and TRBJ1-3, is ETGVTQSPTHLIKTRGQQVTLRCSSQSGHNTVSWYQQALGQGPQFIFQYYREEENGRGNFPPRFSGLQFPNYSSELNVNALELDDSALYLCASSPSTGLMGNTIYFGEGSWLTVV.

The chain uses TRBV29-1 and TRBJ1-4, with unresolved D. Trimming cost V 5 bases and J 7 bases, with 14 bases left between them. In germline, CDR1 is SQVTM, CDR2 ANQGSEA. The CDR3 is 13 residues long. The CDR3 DNA reads as TGCAGCGTTACTGGTCACGGTCGTGAAAAACTGTTTTTT. Translated: CSVTGHGREKLFF.

The chain is built from TRBV20-1 and TRBJ2-3; 8 bases align to TRBD1. The V gene end was trimmed by 3 bases and the J gene end by 7 bases; junction bases not matched to a gene: 9. Germline assignment: CDR1 DFQATT and CDR2 SNEGSKA (reference sequence). This CDR3 comprises 14 residues. CDR3 DNA: TGCAGTGCTAGTCTAACAGGGGGAGTCCATACGCAGTATTTT. Its translation is CSASLTGGVHTQYF.

The genes are TRBV5-1 and TRBJ2-7; 7 nucleotides line up with TRBD1. Looked up from germline, CDR1 is SGHRS and CDR2 is YFSETQ. J was trimmed by 4 bases and V by 1 base; bases with no gene match: 5. This CDR3 has 14 residues. As DNA, the CDR3 is TGCGCCAGCAGCTTGCAAGGGGGCGTTTACGAGCAGTACTTC. Amino acid sequence: CASSLQGGVYEQYF.

The chain couples TRBV19 to TRBJ2-2; 10 bases line up with TRBD2. V shed 4 bases, J shed 6 bases, and the junction held 14 bases outside the gene matches. The length of the CDR3 is 18 residues. CDR1 is LNHDA, CDR2 SQIVND, per germline (reference sequence). The CDR3 region is CASSSGRLAGERAGELFF. The CDR3 DNA reads as TGTGCCAGTAGTAGTGGTAGGCTAGCGGGAGAAAGGGCCGGGGAGCTGTTTTTT.

V and J are TRBV11-3 and TRBJ2-1; the match to TRBD2 covers 13 bases. Germline loops: CDR1 SGHNT, CDR2 YENEEA. CDR3 length: 14 amino acids. V dropped 5 bases and J dropped 8; count of bases not matched to a gene: 3. The CDR3 protein is CASSRTSGSDEQFF. The CDR3 DNA reads as TGTGCCAGCAGCAGGACTAGCGGGAGTGATGAGCAGTTCTTC.

This clone has more than one count but fewer than ten. The DNA for the CDR3 is TGCAGCGCACGCAGGCCATCGCTGGGTGAAAAACTGTTTTTT. Translation gives CSARRPSLGEKLFF. The V call is TRBV29-1, the J call TRBJ1-4; D remains unclear. This CDR3 contains 14 residues. The V and J ends lost 7 bases and 7 bases respectively, with 19 bases between them. Germline-derived CDR1 and CDR2 are SQVTM and ANQGSEA. Combining the CDR3 with reference TRBV29-1 and TRBJ1-4 gives the whole variable domain SAVISQKPSRDICQRGTSLTIQCQVDSQVTMMFWYRQQPGQSLTLIATANQGSEATYESGFVIDKFPISRPNLTFSTLTVSNMSPEDSSIYLCSARRPSLGEKLFFGSGTQLSVL.

The chain links TRBV7-3 to TRBJ2-3, with 9 bases aligning to TRBD2. From germline, CDR1 is SGHTA and CDR2 FQGTGA. CDR3 length: 18 amino acids. V lost 5 bases and J lost 0; bases outside the gene matches: 12. CDR3 DNA: TGTGCCAGCAGCCATGGACTAGCGCCAGGGACTAGCACAGATACGCAGTATTTT. As protein: CASSHGLAPGTSTDTQYF.

This clone has more than one count but fewer than ten. The chain employs TRBV3-1 (or the pseudogene TRBV3-2) and TRBJ2-2; possible D gene TRBD2, 5 bases. The CDR3 has 13 amino acids. Germline assignment: CDR1 LGHDT and CDR2 YNNKEL (reference sequence). Trimming removed 8 bases at V and 3 bases at J, with 10 bases between. The CDR3 coding sequence is TGTGCCAGCTCGGCGGACTACACCGGGGAGCTGTTTTTT. This gives the protein CASSADYTGELFF.